This TCR beta chain was identified in a study of Graves' ophthalmopathy and Graves' hyperthyroidism. Study as a whole: No treatment had been given when peripheral blood was collected at initial diagnosis.

Uncontrolled infections, other autoimmune diseases, pregnancy or lactation barred patients from enrollment. Fresh peripheral blood (10 ml) yielded the PBMCs. Trimming removed 2 bases at V and 5 bases at J, with 9 bases between. Germline V gene lookup returns CDR1 MNHEY and CDR2 SVGEGT. The CDR3 spans 13 residues. The sample holds many counts of this clonotype. Its specificity is not known. A much larger clone lies one base from this, so it may be a read error. The TCR beta CDR3 regions underwent amplification from RNA transcripts. RT-PCR with HTBI primers came first, then second-round multiplex PCR. TCRdb redid the calling of the multiplex PCR reads with MiXCR, one entry per CDR3 protein. This sample has about half a million distinct CDR3 sequences, with approximately 15% found just once. Whole-study findings and limits: The model's ophthalmopathy progression predictions had more than 55% sensitivity and over 72% specificity.

This chain links TRBV6-2 or TRBV6-3 with TRBJ1-2, with unresolved D. This receptor was identified in a woman aged 25-40 years with Graves' ophthalmopathy. Sequencing was carried out using blood. CDR3 DNA sequence: TGTGCCAGCAGTTACAGGATGGTTTATGGCTACACCTTC. This gives the protein CASSYRMVYGYTF.